This T cell receptor (beta chain) was sequenced for a study of blood T cells in healthy people across ages. For the second PCR, which ran for about 7 to 12 cycles, a sample-barcoded 5' primer and a J-beta primer mix were used. TCRdb ran MiXCR on the 5' RACE reads and lists one entry per CDR3 protein. The sample comprises about a million distinct CDR3 sequences, about 44% of which are singletons, and around an eighth rests with the top ten. The germline V gene has CDR1 SQVTM and CDR2 ANQGSEA. This CDR3 is 15 amino acids long. With V trimmed by 4 bases and J by 5 bases, 11 bases remained unmatched. The V and J genes are TRBV29-1 and TRBJ2-5, with 9 bases aligning to TRBD1. The sample consisted of blood. The origin of this receptor is a man in his thirties or forties in good health. Here the CDR3 reads CSVVRDRAARETQYF. CDR3 nucleotides: TGCAGCGTTGTACGGGACAGGGCCGCTCGGGAGACCCAGTACTTC.